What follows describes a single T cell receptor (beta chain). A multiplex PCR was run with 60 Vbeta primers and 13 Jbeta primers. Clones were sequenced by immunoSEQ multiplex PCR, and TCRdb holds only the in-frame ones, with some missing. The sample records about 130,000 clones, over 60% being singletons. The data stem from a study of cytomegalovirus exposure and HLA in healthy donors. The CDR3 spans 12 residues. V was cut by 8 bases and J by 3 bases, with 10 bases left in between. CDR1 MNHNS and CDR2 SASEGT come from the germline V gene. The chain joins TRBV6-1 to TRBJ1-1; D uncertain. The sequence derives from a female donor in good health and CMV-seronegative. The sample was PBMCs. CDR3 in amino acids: CASGGWDTEAFF. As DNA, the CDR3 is TGTGCCAGCGGAGGATGGGACACTGAAGCTTTCTTT.